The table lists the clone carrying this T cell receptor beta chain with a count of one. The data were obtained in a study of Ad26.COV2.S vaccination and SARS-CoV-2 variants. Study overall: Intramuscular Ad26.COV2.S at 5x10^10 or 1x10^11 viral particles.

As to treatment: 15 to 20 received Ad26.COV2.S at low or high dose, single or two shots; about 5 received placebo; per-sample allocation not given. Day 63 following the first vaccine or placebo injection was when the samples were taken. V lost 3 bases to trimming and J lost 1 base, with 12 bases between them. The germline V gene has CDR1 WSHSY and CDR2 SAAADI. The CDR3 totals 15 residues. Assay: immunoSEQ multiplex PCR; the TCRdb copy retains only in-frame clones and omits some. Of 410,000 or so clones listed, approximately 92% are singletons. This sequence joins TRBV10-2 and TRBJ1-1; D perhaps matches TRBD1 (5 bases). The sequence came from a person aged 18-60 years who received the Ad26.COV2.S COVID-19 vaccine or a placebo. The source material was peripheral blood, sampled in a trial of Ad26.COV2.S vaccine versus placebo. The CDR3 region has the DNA TGCGCCAGCAGTGACCTCGGGACGGCGAACACTGAAGCTTTCTTT. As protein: CASSDLGTANTEAFF.